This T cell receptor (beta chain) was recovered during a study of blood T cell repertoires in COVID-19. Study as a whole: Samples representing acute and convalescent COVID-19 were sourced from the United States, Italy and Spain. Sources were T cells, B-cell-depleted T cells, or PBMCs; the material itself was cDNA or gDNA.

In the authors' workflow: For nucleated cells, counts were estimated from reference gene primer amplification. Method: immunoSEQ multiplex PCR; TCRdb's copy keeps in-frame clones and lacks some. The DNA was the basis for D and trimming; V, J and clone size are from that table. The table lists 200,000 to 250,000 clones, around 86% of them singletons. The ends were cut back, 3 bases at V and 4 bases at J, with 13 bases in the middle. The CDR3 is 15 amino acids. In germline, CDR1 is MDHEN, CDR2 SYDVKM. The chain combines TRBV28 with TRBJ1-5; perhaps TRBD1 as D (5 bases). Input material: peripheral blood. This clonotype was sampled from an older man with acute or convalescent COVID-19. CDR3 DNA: TGTGCCAGCAGTTTCGATCGGGGGATTAATCAGCCCCAGCATTTT. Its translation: CASSFDRGINQPQHF. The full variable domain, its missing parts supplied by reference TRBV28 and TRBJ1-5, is DVKVTQSSRYLVKRTGEKVFLECVQDMDHENMFWYRQDPGLGLRLIYFSYDVKMKEKGDIPEGYSVSREKKERFSLILESASTNQTSMYLCASSFDRGINQPQHFGDGTRLSIL.